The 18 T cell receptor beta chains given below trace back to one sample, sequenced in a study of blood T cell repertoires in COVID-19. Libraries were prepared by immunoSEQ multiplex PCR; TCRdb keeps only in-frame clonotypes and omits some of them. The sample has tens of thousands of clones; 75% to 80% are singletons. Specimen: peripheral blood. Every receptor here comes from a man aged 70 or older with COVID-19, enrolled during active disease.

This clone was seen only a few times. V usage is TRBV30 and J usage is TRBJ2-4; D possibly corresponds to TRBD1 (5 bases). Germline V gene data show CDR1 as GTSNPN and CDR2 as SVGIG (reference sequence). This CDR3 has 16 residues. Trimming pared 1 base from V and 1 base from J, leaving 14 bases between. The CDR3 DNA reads TGTGCCTGGAGTGAGGGGCAGGGAAAGGCCAAAAACATTCAGTACTTC. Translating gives CAWSEGQGKAKNIQYF.

The CDR3 loop reads CASSSLLAGGGEQFF. The CDR3 DNA reads TGCGCCAGCAGCTCCTTACTAGCGGGGGGCGGTGAGCAGTTCTTC. The genes are TRBV5-1 and TRBJ2-1; 12 bases match TRBD2. The CDR3 loop spans 15 amino acids. Per the germline V gene, CDR1 is SGHRS and CDR2 is YFSETQ. Trimming cost V 3 bases and J 9 bases; bases outside gene matches: 7.

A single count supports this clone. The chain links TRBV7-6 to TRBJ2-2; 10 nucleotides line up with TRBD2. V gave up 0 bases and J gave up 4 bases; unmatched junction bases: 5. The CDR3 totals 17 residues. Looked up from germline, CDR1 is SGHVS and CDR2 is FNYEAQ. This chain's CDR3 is CASSLAERGGSTGELFF. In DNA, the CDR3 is TGTGCCAGCAGCTTAGCCGAGCGGGGGGGCAGCACCGGGGAGCTGTTTTTT.

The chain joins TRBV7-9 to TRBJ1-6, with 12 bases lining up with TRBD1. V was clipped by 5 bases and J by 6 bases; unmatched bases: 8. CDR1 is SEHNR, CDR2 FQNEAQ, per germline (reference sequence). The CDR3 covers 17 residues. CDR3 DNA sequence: TGTGCCAGCAGCCTGCGCCCGGGACAGGGGGCTAATTCACCCCTCCACTTT. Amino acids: CASSLRPGQGANSPLHF.

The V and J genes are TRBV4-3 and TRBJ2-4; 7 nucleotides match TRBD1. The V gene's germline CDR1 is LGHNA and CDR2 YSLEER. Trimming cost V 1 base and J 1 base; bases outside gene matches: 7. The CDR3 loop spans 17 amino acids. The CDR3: CASSQAPQTGAKNIQYF. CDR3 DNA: TGCGCCAGCAGCCAAGCCCCACAGACAGGGGCCAAAAACATTCAGTACTTC.

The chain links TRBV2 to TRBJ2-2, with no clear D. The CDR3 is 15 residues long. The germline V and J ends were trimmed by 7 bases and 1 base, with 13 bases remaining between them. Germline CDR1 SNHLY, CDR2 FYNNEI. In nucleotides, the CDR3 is TGTGCCAGCACCCCGGTGCTCCAGAACACCGGGGAGCTGTTTTTT. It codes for CASTPVLQNTGELFF.

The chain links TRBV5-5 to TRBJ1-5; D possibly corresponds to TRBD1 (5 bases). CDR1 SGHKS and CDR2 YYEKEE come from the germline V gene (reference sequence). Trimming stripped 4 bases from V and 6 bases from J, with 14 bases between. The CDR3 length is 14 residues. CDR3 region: CASSRAGSGQPQHF. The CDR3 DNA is TGTGCCAGCAGCCGCGCAGGGTCAGGTCAGCCCCAGCATTTT.

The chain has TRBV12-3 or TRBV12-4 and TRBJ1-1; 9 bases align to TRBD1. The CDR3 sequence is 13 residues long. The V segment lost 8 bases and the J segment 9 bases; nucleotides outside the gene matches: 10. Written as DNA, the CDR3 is TGTGCCAGCCGATCCCCGGGACAGGGAAAAGCTTTCTTT. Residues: CASRSPGQGKAFF.

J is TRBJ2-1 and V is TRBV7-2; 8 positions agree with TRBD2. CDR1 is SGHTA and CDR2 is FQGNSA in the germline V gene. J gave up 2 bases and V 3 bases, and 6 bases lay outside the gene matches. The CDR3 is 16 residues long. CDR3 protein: CASSFSPGLAYNEQFF. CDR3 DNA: TGTGCCAGCAGCTTTAGTCCGGGACTAGCCTACAATGAGCAGTTCTTC.

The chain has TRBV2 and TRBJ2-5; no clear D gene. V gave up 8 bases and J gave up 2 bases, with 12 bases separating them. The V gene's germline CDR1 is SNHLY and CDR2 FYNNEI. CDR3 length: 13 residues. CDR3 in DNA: TGTGCCAGCCATCGAACACCTCAAGAGACCCAGTACTTC. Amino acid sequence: CASHRTPQETQYF.

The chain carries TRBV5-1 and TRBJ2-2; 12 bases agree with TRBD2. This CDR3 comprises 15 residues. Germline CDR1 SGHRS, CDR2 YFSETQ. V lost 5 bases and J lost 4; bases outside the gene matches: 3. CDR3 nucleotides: TGCGCCAGCAGGCAACTAGCGGGAGGCACCGGGGAGCTGTTTTTT. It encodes CASRQLAGGTGELFF.

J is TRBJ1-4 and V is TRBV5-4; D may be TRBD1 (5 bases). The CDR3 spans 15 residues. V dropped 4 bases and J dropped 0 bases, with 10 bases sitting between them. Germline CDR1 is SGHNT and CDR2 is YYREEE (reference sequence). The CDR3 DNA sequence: TGTGCCAGCAGCACTGGGACTGCAACTAATGAAAAACTGTTTTTT. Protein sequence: CASSTGTATNEKLFF.

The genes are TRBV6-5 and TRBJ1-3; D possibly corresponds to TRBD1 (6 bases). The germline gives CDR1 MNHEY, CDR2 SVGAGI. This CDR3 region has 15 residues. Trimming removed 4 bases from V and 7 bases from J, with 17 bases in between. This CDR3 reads CASSSRQTGSNTIYF. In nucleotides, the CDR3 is TGTGCCAGCAGTTCCCGCCAGACAGGCAGTAACACCATATATTTT.

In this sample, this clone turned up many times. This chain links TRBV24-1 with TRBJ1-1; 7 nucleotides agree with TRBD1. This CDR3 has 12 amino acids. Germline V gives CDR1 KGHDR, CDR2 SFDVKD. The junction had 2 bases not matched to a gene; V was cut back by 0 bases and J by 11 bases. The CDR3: CATSDLAGQAFF. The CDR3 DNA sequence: TGTGCCACCAGTGATTTGGCGGGACAGGCTTTCTTT.

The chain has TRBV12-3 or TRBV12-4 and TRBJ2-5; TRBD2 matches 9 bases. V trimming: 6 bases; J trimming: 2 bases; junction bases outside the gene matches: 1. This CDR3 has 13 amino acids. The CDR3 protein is CASRGLAQETQYF. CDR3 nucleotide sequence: TGTGCCAGCAGGGGACTAGCTCAAGAGACCCAGTACTTC.

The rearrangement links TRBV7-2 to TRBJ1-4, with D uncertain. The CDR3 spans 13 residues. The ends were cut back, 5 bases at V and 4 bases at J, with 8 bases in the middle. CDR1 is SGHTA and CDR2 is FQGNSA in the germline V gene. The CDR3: CASSERHNEKLFF. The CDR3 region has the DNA TGTGCCAGCAGCGAGAGGCATAATGAAAAACTGTTTTTT. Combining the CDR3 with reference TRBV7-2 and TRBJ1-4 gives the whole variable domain GAGVSQSPSNKVTEKGKDVELRCDPISGHTALYWYRQSLGQGLEFLIYFQGNSAPDKSGLPSDRFSAERTGGSVSTLTIQRTQQEDSAVYLCASSERHNEKLFFGSGTQLSVL.

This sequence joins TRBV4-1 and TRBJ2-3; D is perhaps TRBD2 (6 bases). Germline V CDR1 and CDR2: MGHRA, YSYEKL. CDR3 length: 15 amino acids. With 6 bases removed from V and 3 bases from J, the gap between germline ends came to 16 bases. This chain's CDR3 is CASSFREDGTDTQYF. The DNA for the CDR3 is TGCGCCAGCAGTTTCAGGGAGGATGGGACAGATACGCAGTATTTT.

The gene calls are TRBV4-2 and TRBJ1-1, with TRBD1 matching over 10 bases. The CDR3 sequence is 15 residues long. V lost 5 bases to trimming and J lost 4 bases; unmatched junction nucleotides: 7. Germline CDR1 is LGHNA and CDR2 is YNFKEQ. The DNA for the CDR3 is TGTGCCAGCAGCTTTGGGACAGGGGACGGCACTGAAGCTTTCTTT. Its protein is CASSFGTGDGTEAFF.